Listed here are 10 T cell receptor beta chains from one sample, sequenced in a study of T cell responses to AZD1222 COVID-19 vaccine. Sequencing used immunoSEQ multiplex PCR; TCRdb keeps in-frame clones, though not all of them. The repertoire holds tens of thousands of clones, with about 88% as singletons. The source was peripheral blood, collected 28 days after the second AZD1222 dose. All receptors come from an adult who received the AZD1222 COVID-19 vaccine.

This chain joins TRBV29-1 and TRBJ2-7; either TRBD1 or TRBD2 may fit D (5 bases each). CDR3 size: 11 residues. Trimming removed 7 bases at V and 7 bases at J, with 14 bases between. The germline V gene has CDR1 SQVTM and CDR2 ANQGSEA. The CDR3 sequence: CSGGFGGEQYF. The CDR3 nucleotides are TGCAGCGGGGGTTTTGGGGGAGAGCAGTACTTC.

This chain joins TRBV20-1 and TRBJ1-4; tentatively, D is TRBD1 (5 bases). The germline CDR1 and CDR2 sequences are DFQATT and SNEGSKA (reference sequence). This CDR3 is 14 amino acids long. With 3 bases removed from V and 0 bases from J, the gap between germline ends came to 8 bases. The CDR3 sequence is CSASRGSTNEKLFF. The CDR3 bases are TGCAGTGCTAGTAGGGGCTCAACTAATGAAAAACTGTTTTTT.

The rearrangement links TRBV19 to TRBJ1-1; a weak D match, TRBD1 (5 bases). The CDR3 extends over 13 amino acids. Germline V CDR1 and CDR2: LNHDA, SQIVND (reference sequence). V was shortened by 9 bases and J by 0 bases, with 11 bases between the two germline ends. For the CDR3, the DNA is TGTGCCAGCAGGGATAGGATGAACACTGAAGCTTTCTTT. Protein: CASRDRMNTEAFF.

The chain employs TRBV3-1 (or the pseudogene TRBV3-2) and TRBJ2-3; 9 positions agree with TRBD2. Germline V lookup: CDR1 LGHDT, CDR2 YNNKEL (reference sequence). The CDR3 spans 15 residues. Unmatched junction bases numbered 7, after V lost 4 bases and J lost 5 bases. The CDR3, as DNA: TGTGCCAGCAGCCTTTTAGCGGGAGAGGGAGATACGCAGTATTTT. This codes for CASSLLAGEGDTQYF.

DNA of the CDR3: TGTGCCAGTAGTATAGATCGAATCGGGGGAGGGACTGAAGCTTTCTTT. This translates into CASSIDRIGGGTEAFF. The chain uses TRBV19 and TRBJ1-1; D perhaps matches TRBD1 (5 bases). V lost 0 bases, J lost 5 bases, and 16 bases lay in between. The CDR3 has 16 amino acids. Germline V gene lookup returns CDR1 LNHDA and CDR2 SQIVND (reference sequence).

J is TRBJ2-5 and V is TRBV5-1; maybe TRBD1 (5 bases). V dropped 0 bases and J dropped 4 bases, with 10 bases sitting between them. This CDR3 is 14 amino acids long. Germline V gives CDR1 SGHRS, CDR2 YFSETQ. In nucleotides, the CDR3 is TGCGCCAGCAGCTTGGAAGGGGCTGGAGAGACCCAGTACTTC. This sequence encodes CASSLEGAGETQYF. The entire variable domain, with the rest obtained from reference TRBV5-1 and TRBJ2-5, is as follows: KAGVTQTPRYLIKTRGQQVTLSCSPISGHRSVSWYQQTPGQGLQFLFEYFSETQRNKGNFPGRFSGRQFSNSRSEMNVSTLELGDSALYLCASSLEGAGETQYFGPGTRLLVL.

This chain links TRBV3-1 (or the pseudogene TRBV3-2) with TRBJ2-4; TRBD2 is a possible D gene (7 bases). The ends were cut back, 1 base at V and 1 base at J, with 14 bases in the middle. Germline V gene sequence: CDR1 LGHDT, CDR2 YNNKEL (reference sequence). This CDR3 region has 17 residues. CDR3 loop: CASSQGVGGAAKNIQYF. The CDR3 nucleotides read TGTGCCAGCAGCCAAGGGGTAGGGGGGGCGGCCAAAAACATTCAGTACTTC.

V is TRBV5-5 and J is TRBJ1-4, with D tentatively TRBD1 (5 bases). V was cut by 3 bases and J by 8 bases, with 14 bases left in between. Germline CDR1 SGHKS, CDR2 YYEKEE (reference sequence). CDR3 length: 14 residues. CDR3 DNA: TGTGCCAGCAGCTCTCCAGGGAGGGTCGAAAAACTGTTTTTT. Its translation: CASSSPGRVEKLFF.

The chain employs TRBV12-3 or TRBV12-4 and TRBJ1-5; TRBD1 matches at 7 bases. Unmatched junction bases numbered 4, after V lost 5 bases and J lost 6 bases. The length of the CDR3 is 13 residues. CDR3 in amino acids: CASSLGQVQPQHF. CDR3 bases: TGTGCCAGCAGTCTAGGACAGGTTCAGCCCCAGCATTTT.

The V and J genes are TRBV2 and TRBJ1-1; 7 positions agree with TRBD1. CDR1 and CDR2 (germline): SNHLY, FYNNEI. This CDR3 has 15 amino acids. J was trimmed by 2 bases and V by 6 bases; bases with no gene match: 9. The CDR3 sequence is CASRDDRAINTEAFF. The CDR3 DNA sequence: TGTGCCAGCAGGGACGACAGGGCCATTAACACTGAAGCTTTCTTT.